A single sample is the source of the 27 T cell receptor beta chains below, sequenced in a study of OX40 agonist ivuxolimab in advanced cancers. Here immunoSEQ multiplex PCR was the method, and the copy in TCRdb shows in-frame clones only, minus some. The sample holds over 60,000 clones, over 75% seen once. The material sequenced was CD4+ or CD8+ T cells sorted from blood, taken in a trial of the OX40 agonist ivuxolimab. The source is an adult with an advanced solid tumor such as melanoma, head and neck, liver or kidney cancer.

This clone was seen only once. The CDR3 loop reads CASSLPGRGQPQHF. CDR3 in DNA: TGTGCCAGCAGTTTACCCGGCAGGGGTCAGCCCCAGCATTTT. The chain recombines TRBV27 with TRBJ1-5; possibly TRBD1 for D (6 bases). This CDR3 spans 14 amino acids. V lost 2 bases, J lost 6 bases, and 11 bases lay in between. Germline CDR1 reads MNHEY; CDR2 reads SMNVEV (reference sequence).

CDR3 coding DNA: TGTGCCAGCAGCAAAAGGGGATCTATAAATCGAGGCCAGTACTTC. Translated: CASSKRGSINRGQYF. The chain has TRBV21-1 and TRBJ2-5; the table's D call, TRBD1, has no DNA check behind it. TRBV21-1 is tagged as a pseudogene. The CDR3 sequence is 15 residues long.

The chain joins TRBV9 to TRBJ2-3; D is ambiguous. The germline V and J ends were trimmed by 0 bases and 2 bases, with 10 bases remaining between them. Germline CDR1 reads SGDLS; CDR2 reads YYNGEE. The CDR3 extends over 15 amino acids. CDR3 amino acids: CASSVAVGNTDTQYF. CDR3 coding DNA: TGTGCCAGCAGCGTAGCGGTAGGGAACACAGATACGCAGTATTTT.

The rearrangement uses TRBV29-1 and TRBJ1-1; D is perhaps TRBD1 (5 bases). CDR1 is SQVTM and CDR2 is ANQGSEA in the germline V gene. Trimming cost V 7 bases and J 1 base, with 13 bases left between them. The CDR3 sequence is 13 residues long. In DNA form, the CDR3 reads TGCAGCGGGAGGGGATCCCCGAACACTGAAGCTTTCTTT. Its protein is CSGRGSPNTEAFF.

The chain is built from TRBV7-8 and TRBJ1-3; possible D gene TRBD1, 6 bases. The CDR3 consists of 17 residues. Germline V lookup: CDR1 SGHVS, CDR2 FQNEAQ. V was cut by 3 bases and J by 0 bases, with 15 bases left in between. The CDR3 DNA sequence: TGTGCCAGCAGCTTGGGGGCGGTGAGGGTCTCTGGAAACACCATATATTTT. It codes for CASSLGAVRVSGNTIYF.

This clone was counted only a few times. This chain uses TRBV7-8 with TRBJ2-4; tentatively, D is TRBD1 (6 bases). The germline CDR1 and CDR2 sequences are SGHVS and FQNEAQ. V was shortened by 1 base and J by 5 bases, with 9 bases between the two germline ends. The CDR3 covers 14 residues. The CDR3 here is CASSLGQVENIQYF. The CDR3 DNA reads TGTGCCAGCAGCTTAGGACAGGTGGAAAACATTCAGTACTTC.

The gene calls are TRBV12-1 and TRBJ1-5. TRBV12-1 is given as a pseudogene. CDR3 size: 18 residues. In nucleotides, the CDR3 is TGTGCCAGCAGCTCCACCGGGACCCCCGGGGAGCAATTTGGGCCCCAGCATTTT. Translation: CASSSTGTPGEQFGPQHF.

V usage is TRBV7-2 and J usage is TRBJ2-7, with D perhaps TRBD1 (6 bases). CDR1 and CDR2 from the germline V gene are SGHTA and FQGNSA. Trimming removed 5 bases from V and 5 bases from J, with 16 bases in between. The CDR3 totals 14 residues. CDR3 sequence (DNA): TGTGCCAGCAGCATTCACAGGGCTCACGACGAGCAGTACTTC. Its protein is CASSIHRAHDEQYF.

The chain recombines TRBV18 with TRBJ1-5, with D maybe TRBD1 (5 bases). Germline V gene lookup returns CDR1 KGHSH and CDR2 LQKENI. V lost 4 bases to trimming and J lost 4 bases, with 17 bases between them. This CDR3 is 16 amino acids long. In nucleotides, the CDR3 is TGTGCCAGCTCACTCACCTCAGACAGCACAAATCAGCCCCAGCATTTT. Translating gives CASSLTSDSTNQPQHF.

The V gene is TRBV19, the J gene TRBJ1-1; 8 bases map to TRBD1. J gave up 4 bases and V 4 bases, and 5 bases lay outside the gene matches. This CDR3 has 14 residues. Germline loops: CDR1 LNHDA, CDR2 SQIVND (reference sequence). In DNA, the CDR3 is TGTGCCAGTAGTAATTGGGACAGGAGCACTGAAGCTTTCTTT. Its translation: CASSNWDRSTEAFF.

The rearrangement joins TRBV27 to TRBJ2-7; 10 bases agree with TRBD1. Per germline, CDR1 MNHEY and CDR2 SMNVEV (reference sequence). Losses at the gene ends were 6 bases for V and 5 bases for J; bases not matched to a gene: 22. The CDR3 consists of 19 residues. In nucleotides, the CDR3 is TGTGCCAGCAGAGTTTACCCCGCCCGGGGACAGGGGAGAAGAGACGAGCAGTACTTC. Translated, it gives CASRVYPARGQGRRDEQYF.

The chain uses TRBV10-2 and TRBJ2-7, with 7 positions matching TRBD2. The CDR3 length is 16 residues. The V gene end was trimmed by 3 bases and the J gene end by 0 bases; junction bases not matched to a gene: 8. Germline values: CDR1 WSHSY, CDR2 SAAADI. The DNA of the CDR3 is TGCGCCAGCAGTGAATGGGCGGGGGAAAGCTCCTACGAGCAGTACTTC. This gives the protein CASSEWAGESSYEQYF.

The chain recombines TRBV6-5 with TRBJ1-1; 8 bases line up with TRBD1. The V segment lost 5 bases and the J segment 4 bases; nucleotides outside the gene matches: 6. Per the germline V gene, CDR1 is MNHEY and CDR2 is SVGAGI. The length of the CDR3 is 14 residues. The DNA for the CDR3 is TGTGCCAGCAGTACCGGACAGGGCGGCACTGAAGCTTTCTTT. As protein: CASSTGQGGTEAFF.

This clone was seen just once. The chain couples TRBV11-2 to TRBJ2-3, with a weak D call TRBD2 (5 bases). Trimming removed 3 bases at V and 2 bases at J, with 15 bases between. Germline CDR1 SGHAT, CDR2 FQNNGV. This CDR3 region has 16 residues. The CDR3 nucleotides read TGTGCCAGCAGCTTTTCGACCGGGATTGCCACAGATACGCAGTATTTT. Protein sequence: CASSFSTGIATDTQYF.

The V and J genes are TRBV5-4 and TRBJ2-3; 8 nucleotides match TRBD2. The CDR3 is made up of 15 amino acids. Unmatched junction bases numbered 13, after V lost 8 bases and J lost 5 bases. Germline CDR1 is SGHNT and CDR2 is YYREEE (reference sequence). DNA for the CDR3: TGTGCCAGTCAGACCGGGGGGGCCATTTTAGATACGCAGTATTTT. Protein sequence: CASQTGGAILDTQYF.

V is TRBV5-1 and J is TRBJ2-2, with 16 bases lining up with TRBD2. The J segment lost 6 bases and the V segment lost 4 bases, leaving 9 bases of the junction unmatched. CDR3 length: 18 amino acids. Germline V lookup: CDR1 SGHRS, CDR2 YFSETQ. CDR3 nucleotides: TGCGCCAGCAGCGCGTACGGGACTAGCGGGGGGGCCCCCGGGGAGCTGTTTTTT. As protein: CASSAYGTSGGAPGELFF.

This chain links TRBV5-6 with TRBJ2-1; D is perhaps TRBD2 (5 bases). In germline, CDR1 is SGHDT, CDR2 YYEEEE. The CDR3 is 13 residues long. V gave up 4 bases and J gave up 7 bases, with 12 bases separating them. CDR3 residues: CASSLTNPNEQFF. The DNA of the CDR3 is TGTGCCAGCAGCCTGACTAACCCGAATGAGCAGTTCTTC.

This clone was counted between two and nine times. V usage is TRBV4-3 and J usage is TRBJ1-2; possible D gene TRBD1, 6 bases. Germline assignment: CDR1 LGHNA and CDR2 YSLEER. V gave up 2 bases and J gave up 9 bases, with 19 bases separating them. There are 15 residues in the CDR3. CDR3 in amino acids: CASSQLTGSEGRYTF. DNA for the CDR3: TGCGCCAGCAGCCAACTTACAGGGTCTGAGGGTCGCTACACCTTC.

The J gene is TRBJ2-5, the V gene TRBV12-5; D is possibly TRBD1 (6 bases). The germline CDR1 and CDR2 sequences are LGHNT and FRNRAP. The CDR3 runs 15 residues. Trimming removed 1 base at V and 5 bases at J, with 14 bases between. The CDR3 DNA is TGTGCTAGTGGTTTGGAAACAGGGTTCTTGGAGACCCAGTACTTC. Protein sequence: CASGLETGFLETQYF.

V usage is TRBV6-5 and J usage is TRBJ1-2; perhaps TRBD1 as D (5 bases). Germline lookup yields CDR1 MNHEY and CDR2 SVGAGI. The CDR3 loop spans 15 amino acids. Trimming took off 2 bases at V and 2 bases at J, with 12 bases between the two ends. CDR3 DNA sequence: TGTGCCAGCAGTTACGCGGGGGAGTACAACTATGGCTACACCTTC. Protein sequence: CASSYAGEYNYGYTF.

The chain employs TRBV5-4 and TRBJ2-2; 8 bases align to TRBD2. Trimming took 4 bases from V and 4 from J; bases not matched to a gene: 12. There are 17 residues in the CDR3. Germline V gene lookup returns CDR1 SGHNT and CDR2 YYREEE (reference sequence). The chain's CDR3 is CASSVGGRGDGTGELFF. In nucleotides, the CDR3 is TGTGCCAGCAGCGTTGGTGGGCGGGGGGACGGCACCGGGGAGCTGTTTTTT.

This chain joins TRBV7-6 and TRBJ2-5; D assignment may be TRBD1 or TRBD2 (5 bases each). V lost 1 base, J lost 2 bases, and 14 bases lay in between. The CDR3 sequence is 16 residues long. Germline lookup yields CDR1 SGHVS and CDR2 FNYEAQ. DNA for the CDR3: TGTGCCAGCAGCTTAGGGGTGCGTGGGGGTCAAGAGACCCAGTACTTC. It yields the protein CASSLGVRGGQETQYF.

V is TRBV5-1 and J is TRBJ1-4, with D possibly matching TRBD1 (5 bases). This CDR3 region has 14 residues. The V gene lost 0 bases and the J gene lost 6 bases, with 9 bases spanning the gap. Germline V gene sequence: CDR1 SGHRS, CDR2 YFSETQ. CDR3 amino acids: CASSLVAGDEKLFF. DNA for the CDR3: TGCGCCAGCAGCTTGGTCGCGGGGGATGAAAAACTGTTTTTT.

The chain carries TRBV19 and TRBJ2-5, with D perhaps TRBD1 (6 bases). Deletions cut 5 bases from V and 7 bases from J, with 14 bases between. Germline CDR1 is LNHDA and CDR2 is SQIVND (reference sequence). The CDR3 runs 13 residues. The CDR3, as DNA: TGTGCCAGTAGTCCCTGGGGGCCCGGGACCCAGTACTTC. It yields the protein CASSPWGPGTQYF.

The V and J genes are TRBV4-2 and TRBJ2-5, with no clear D. CDR1 is LGHNA and CDR2 is YNFKEQ in the germline V gene. This CDR3 has 17 residues. V was trimmed by 0 bases and J by 2 bases, leaving 16 bases between them. The CDR3 protein is CASSQDVTVSSQETQYF. The CDR3 bases are TGTGCCAGCAGCCAAGATGTGACGGTTAGCTCTCAAGAGACCCAGTACTTC.

V gene TRBV9 combines with J gene TRBJ2-5; D call uncertain. V shed 4 bases and J shed 5 bases, with 15 bases lying between them. The length of the CDR3 is 14 residues. From germline, CDR1 is SGDLS and CDR2 YYNGEE. CDR3 sequence reads: CASSPRLGSETQYF. The CDR3 region has the DNA TGTGCCAGCAGCCCGCGCCTGGGATCCGAGACCCAGTACTTC.

This clone appeared a few times. CDR3 nucleotide sequence: TGTGCCAGCAGCCTTACGGCTGGGAAGGGATACGAGCAGTACTTC. Protein: CASSLTAGKGYEQYF. The chain recombines TRBV7-3 with TRBJ2-7; D is undetermined. The germline V gene has CDR1 SGHTA and CDR2 FQGTGA. The ends were cut back, 5 bases at V and 4 bases at J, with 18 bases in the middle. The CDR3 runs to 15 residues.